A single sample is the source of the 26 T cell receptor beta chains below, sequenced in a study of CD8 T cells in ankylosing spondylitis. Overall study findings and caveats: There was a TCR beta motif, made of eight highly homologous variants, that appeared characteristic of ankylosing spondylitis blood.

TCRdb passed the 5' RACE reads through MiXCR, listing each CDR3 protein once. The table has hundreds of thousands of distinct CDR3 sequences, approximately 12% seen once. Their cognate antigens are unknown. The material sequenced was blood, either unsorted or a sorted T cell fraction (not recorded which). These receptors were collected from a male donor with ankylosing spondylitis.

This clonotype has more than one count but fewer than ten. The V gene is TRBV19, the J gene TRBJ2-1; no firm D call. V was pared by 7 bases and J by 4 bases, with 17 bases between. From germline, CDR1 is LNHDA and CDR2 SQIVND (reference sequence). The CDR3 sequence is 15 residues long. CDR3 in amino acids: CASTPYREAYNEQFF. As DNA, the CDR3 is TGTGCCAGTACCCCATATCGCGAGGCTTACAATGAGCAGTTCTTC. Full variable domain (outside the CDR3, taken from reference TRBV19 and TRBJ2-1): DGGITQSPKYLFRKEGQNVTLSCEQNLNHDAMYWYRQDPGQGLRLIYYSQIVNDFQKGDIAEGYSVSREKKESFPLTVTSAQKNPTAFYLCASTPYREAYNEQFFGPGTRLTVL.

The chain is built from TRBV7-2 and TRBJ2-7; D is unresolved. This CDR3 comprises 15 residues. Germline V gives CDR1 SGHTA, CDR2 FQGNSA. Trimming pared 4 bases from V and 2 bases from J, leaving 15 bases between. CDR3 residues: CASSSALGLPYEQYF. CDR3 sequence (DNA): TGTGCCAGCAGCTCCGCCCTCGGGCTCCCCTACGAGCAGTACTTC. The complete variable domain, with remaining parts taken from reference TRBV7-2 and TRBJ2-7, reads GAGVSQSPSNKVTEKGKDVELRCDPISGHTALYWYRQSLGQGLEFLIYFQGNSAPDKSGLPSDRFSAERTGGSVSTLTIQRTQQEDSAVYLCASSSALGLPYEQYFGPGTRLTVT.

J is TRBJ1-1 and V is TRBV12-5; TRBD1 might be the D (6 bases). The CDR3 totals 13 residues. The germline V and J ends were trimmed by 1 base and 5 bases, with 8 bases remaining between them. Germline V CDR1 and CDR2: LGHNT, FRNRAP. CDR3 sequence (DNA): TGTGCTAGTGGTTTGGAACAGGGAACTGAAGCTTTCTTT. Translation gives CASGLEQGTEAFF.

This clonotype was seen only a few times. The chain links TRBV10-3 to TRBJ2-3, with TRBD2 identical over 8 bases. The V and J ends lost 0 bases and 1 base, in that order; junction bases with no gene match: 9. From germline, CDR1 is ENHRY and CDR2 SYGVKD. The length of the CDR3 is 18 residues. This CDR3 reads CAISESKLAELRTDTQYF. The DNA for the CDR3 is TGTGCCATCAGTGAGTCAAAACTAGCGGAATTACGCACAGATACGCAGTATTTT.

This clonotype turned up a few times. The chain carries TRBV7-2 and TRBJ1-5; D unclear. The length of the CDR3 is 14 residues. Germline loops: CDR1 SGHTA, CDR2 FQGNSA. Trimming shortened V by 1 base and J by 7 bases, and 11 bases separated the two germline ends. The CDR3 sequence: CASSLVVSGQPQHF. The CDR3 DNA follows: TGTGCCAGCAGCTTAGTTGTCAGCGGGCAGCCCCAGCATTTT.

The chain links TRBV20-1 to TRBJ1-2; 7 bases agree with TRBD1. Germline trimming cut 7 bases from V and 7 bases from J; bases unmatched to any gene: 9. Germline CDR1 DFQATT, CDR2 SNEGSKA (reference sequence). The CDR3 totals 12 residues. The chain's CDR3 is CSVRGKGGGYTF. CDR3 DNA sequence: TGCAGTGTCAGGGGGAAAGGTGGTGGCTACACCTTC.

The table lists this clonotype with a few counts. The chain employs TRBV10-3 and TRBJ2-7; 11 bases agree with TRBD1. The germline CDR1 and CDR2 sequences are ENHRY and SYGVKD. This CDR3 region has 14 residues. The J segment lost 4 bases and the V segment lost 6 bases, leaving 5 bases of the junction unmatched. The CDR3 DNA is TGTGCCATCAGCTCGGACAGGGGGCAATACGAGCAGTACTTC. Translated, it gives CAISSDRGQYEQYF.

The chain is built from TRBV5-4 and TRBJ2-3; D remains ambiguous. The CDR3 is made up of 14 amino acids. V was pared by 4 bases and J by 4 bases, with 13 bases between. CDR1 and CDR2 from the germline V gene are SGHNT and YYREEE (reference sequence). Here the CDR3 DNA reads TGTGCCAGCAGCCCTCGGACCCGCGCAGATACGCAGTATTTT. This translates into CASSPRTRADTQYF. Full variable domain (remainder filled in from reference TRBV5-4 and TRBJ2-3): ETGVTQSPTHLIKTRGQQVTLRCSSQSGHNTVSWYQQALGQGPQFIFQYYREEENGRGNFPPRFSGLQFPNYSSELNVNALELDDSALYLCASSPRTRADTQYFGPGTRLTVL.

This clonotype was picked up many times. The CDR3 spells CASSLSVSSYNEQFF. CDR3 coding DNA: TGTGCCAGCAGCTTATCCGTTAGCTCCTACAATGAGCAGTTCTTC. The chain joins TRBV11-2 to TRBJ2-1, with D hard to call. Germline lookup yields CDR1 SGHAT and CDR2 FQNNGV. The CDR3 has 15 amino acids. V lost 2 bases, J lost 0 bases, and 8 bases lay in between.

CDR3 nucleotides: TGTGCCTGGAGTGTAAGGGAGACCCAGTACTTC. Translation gives CAWSVRETQYF. V is TRBV30 and J is TRBJ2-5; D is unclear. From germline, CDR1 is GTSNPN and CDR2 SVGIG (reference sequence). The V and J ends lost 0 bases and 5 bases respectively, with 4 bases between them. This CDR3 has 11 amino acids.

In this sample, this clonotype turned up a few times. V usage is TRBV20-1 and J usage is TRBJ1-1; no reliable D call. CDR1 is DFQATT and CDR2 is SNEGSKA in the germline V gene (reference sequence). This CDR3 spans 15 amino acids. V was clipped by 0 bases and J by 1 base, with 12 bases between them. This CDR3 is CSAREGATSNTEAFF. As DNA, the CDR3 is TGCAGTGCTAGAGAAGGCGCGACATCGAACACTGAAGCTTTCTTT.

About this clonotype itself: The germline gene is not matched at one end of the junction; a read error may be the cause. This sequence joins TRBV7-8 and TRBJ2-3; 15 nucleotides align to TRBD2. Per the germline V gene, CDR1 is SGHVS and CDR2 is FQNEAQ. The CDR3 consists of 18 residues. CDR3 nucleotide sequence: TGTGCCAGCACCTTACGGACTAGCGGGAGGGGAAGCACAGATACGCAGTATTTT. It codes for CASTLRTSGRGSTDTQYF.

The rearrangement links TRBV24-1 to TRBJ2-1; D call uncertain. Germline V gene data show CDR1 as KGHDR and CDR2 as SFDVKD. V shed 0 bases and J shed 9 bases, with 8 bases lying between them. The CDR3 is 13 amino acids. Here the CDR3 DNA reads TGTGCCACCAGTGATTTGTTCACGGGTGAGCAGTTCTTC. This encodes CATSDLFTGEQFF.

The rearrangement joins TRBV12-5 to TRBJ2-1; no clear D. Germline V lookup: CDR1 LGHNT, CDR2 FRNRAP. Between the trimmed V and J ends, which lost 9 bases and 9 bases, there was a span of 18 bases. This CDR3 is 13 amino acids long. CDR3 residues: CASEEGIRAEQFF. Here the CDR3 DNA reads TGTGCTAGCGAGGAAGGGATCCGAGCTGAGCAGTTCTTC. The full variable domain, in which reference TRBV12-5 and TRBJ2-1 provide the parts outside the CDR3, is DARVTQTPRHKVTEMGQEVTMRCQPILGHNTVFWYRQTMMQGLELLAYFRNRAPLDDSGMPKDRFSAEMPDATLATLKIQPSEPRDSAVYFCASEEGIRAEQFFGPGTRLTVL.

This clonotype was observed a few times. This sequence joins TRBV7-2 and TRBJ2-5; D gene uncertain. V shed 3 bases and J shed 1 base, with 9 bases lying between them. The CDR3 consists of 14 residues. CDR1 is SGHTA and CDR2 is FQGNSA in the germline V gene. CDR3 sequence (DNA): TGTGCCAGCAGCTTCCAGCAGTCCCAAGAGACCCAGTACTTC. It encodes CASSFQQSQETQYF. The whole variable domain, remainder taken from reference TRBV7-2 and TRBJ2-5, is GAGVSQSPSNKVTEKGKDVELRCDPISGHTALYWYRQSLGQGLEFLIYFQGNSAPDKSGLPSDRFSAERTGGSVSTLTIQRTQQEDSAVYLCASSFQQSQETQYFGPGTRLLVL.

The chain combines TRBV14 with TRBJ2-1, with 7 nucleotides matching TRBD2. The CDR3 spans 16 residues. Germline CDR1 is SGHDN and CDR2 is FVKESK. The J segment lost 8 bases and the V segment lost 1 base, leaving 11 bases of the junction unmatched. The CDR3 region is CASSQVIAGDRDEQFF. In DNA form, the CDR3 reads TGTGCCAGCAGCCAAGTTATCGCGGGAGATAGGGATGAGCAGTTCTTC.

The V call is TRBV20-1, the J call TRBJ1-2; 7 positions match TRBD1. V lost 0 bases and J lost 5; bases outside the gene matches: 6. In germline, CDR1 is DFQATT, CDR2 SNEGSKA (reference sequence). The CDR3 length is 14 residues. CDR3 amino acids: CSARDPRQGYGYTF. As DNA, the CDR3 is TGCAGTGCTAGAGATCCGAGACAGGGTTATGGCTACACCTTC.

In this sample, this clonotype turned up a few times. V is TRBV5-4 and J is TRBJ1-6, with D maybe TRBD1 (6 bases). Trimming shortened V by 0 bases and J by 3 bases, and 13 bases separated the two germline ends. In germline, CDR1 is SGHNT, CDR2 YYREEE (reference sequence). This CDR3 has 17 amino acids. The CDR3 region has the DNA TGTGCCAGCAGCTTGGCCCCAGGGGCAAACTATAATTCACCCCTCCACTTT. As protein: CASSLAPGANYNSPLHF.

This clonotype was recorded many times. The V and J genes are TRBV12-3 or TRBV12-4 and TRBJ2-3; D call uncertain. This CDR3 has 15 residues. V dropped 5 bases and J dropped 0 bases, with 12 bases sitting between them. CDR3 coding DNA: TGTGCCAGCAGTCCCCGAGGCTCCAGCACAGATACGCAGTATTTT. It is translated as CASSPRGSSTDTQYF.

The DNA of the CDR3 is TGTGCCAGTAGTGGACAGTACTACGAGCAGTACGTC. Translated: CASSGQYYEQYV. The chain has TRBV19 and TRBJ2-7, with D perhaps matching TRBD1 (6 bases). The CDR3 spans 12 residues. CDR1 is LNHDA and CDR2 is SQIVND in the germline V gene (reference sequence). V was clipped by 5 bases and J by 3 bases, with 8 bases between them.

The sample holds a few counts of this clonotype. The chain employs TRBV28 and TRBJ2-4, with 7 bases lining up with TRBD1. CDR1 and CDR2 (germline): MDHEN, SYDVKM. V trimming: 4 bases; J trimming: 6 bases; junction bases outside the gene matches: 6. The CDR3 is 14 amino acids. The DNA for the CDR3 is TGTGCCAGCAGTTCACAGGGGACGGGAAACATTCAGTACTTC. Encoded protein: CASSSQGTGNIQYF.

The genes are TRBV5-1 and TRBJ2-7; 9 bases line up with TRBD1. The germline CDR1 and CDR2 sequences are SGHRS and YFSETQ. The junction had 4 bases not matched to a gene; V was cut back by 0 bases and J by 0 bases. The CDR3 loop spans 16 amino acids. The CDR3 spells CASSLGTGDISYEQYF. CDR3 in DNA: TGCGCCAGCAGCTTGGGGACAGGGGATATCTCCTACGAGCAGTACTTC.

The chain employs TRBV5-4 and TRBJ2-2; a weak D match, TRBD2 (6 bases). V lost 1 base to trimming and J lost 5 bases, with 9 bases between them. The CDR3 totals 14 residues. Germline CDR1 reads SGHNT; CDR2 reads YYREEE (reference sequence). The CDR3 spells CASSLPTRTGELFF. Here the CDR3 DNA reads TGTGCCAGCAGCTTGCCGACTAGGACCGGGGAGCTGTTTTTT.

The rearrangement joins TRBV12-5 to TRBJ1-1, with D hard to call. CDR3 length equals 13 residues. In germline, CDR1 is LGHNT, CDR2 FRNRAP. With 1 base removed from V and 5 bases from J, the gap between germline ends came to 8 bases. The CDR3 sequence: CASGLATETEAFF. CDR3 DNA: TGTGCTAGTGGTTTGGCTACAGAAACTGAAGCTTTCTTT.

There are many counts of this clonotype. This chain uses TRBV5-1 with TRBJ2-2; the D gene could be TRBD1 or TRBD2 (5 bases each). The V and J ends lost 4 bases and 3 bases respectively, with 13 bases between them. The CDR3 has 15 amino acids. Per the germline V gene, CDR1 is SGHRS and CDR2 is YFSETQ. The CDR3 region has the DNA TGCGCCAGCAGCGGCCGGGGCTCAGACACCGGGGAGCTGTTTTTT. Amino acid sequence: CASSGRGSDTGELFF.

This clonotype appeared a few times. This chain joins TRBV20-1 and TRBJ2-1, with 10 bases matching TRBD1. Trimming removed 0 bases from V and 9 bases from J; junction bases left unmatched: 8. Germline CDR1 DFQATT, CDR2 SNEGSKA (reference sequence). This CDR3 spans 15 amino acids. The DNA of the CDR3 is TGCAGTGCTAGAGATCCGGGACAGGGGAAGATTGAGCAGTTCTTC. This codes for CSARDPGQGKIEQFF.